This record looks at one T cell receptor (beta chain) sequence and its context. Its antigen is as yet unknown. This sample is part of a study of post-analysis software for immune sequencing data. Study at large: The cohort encompassed relapsing-remitting, secondary progressive and progressive-relapsing multiple sclerosis disease courses. General observations from the study: Patients carried five TRBV segments more frequently than controls did, and TRBV5-6, TRBV5-1 and TRBV20-1 were among them. F measure showed strong co-clustering of same-batch samples. Normalized Chao1 diversity was significantly lower in multiple sclerosis patients than in controls.

Unique molecular identifiers featured in each of the TCR beta cDNA libraries. From the PCR reads, TCRdb called clonotypes with MiXCR, one entry per CDR3 protein. The table records about 820,000 distinct CDR3 sequences, roughly 50% of them present only once. Trimming removed 5 bases at V and 8 bases at J, with 15 bases between. Germline CDR1 and CDR2: LNHNV and YYDKDF (reference sequence). The CDR3 contains 14 residues. The material sequenced was blood. The rearrangement joins TRBV15 to TRBJ2-2; D might be TRBD1 or TRBD2, each matching 6 bases. This TCR was recovered from a girl between 10 and 17 years old with multiple sclerosis. The CDR3, as DNA: TGTGCCACCAGCTCTGCGGAGGGGGGAGGGGAGCTGTTTTTT. This codes for CATSSAEGGGELFF. Filled out from reference TRBV15 and TRBJ2-2, the complete variable domain reads DAMVIQNPRYQVTQFGKPVTLSCSQTLNHNVMYWYQQKSSQAPKLLFHYYDKDFNNEADTPDNFQSRRPNTSFCFLDIRSPGLGDTAMYLCATSSAEGGGELFFGEGSRLTVL.